A selection of T cell receptor beta chains follows, all from one sample in a study of human T cells and chemical hapten exposure. TCRdb itself ran the RACE reads through MiXCR, one entry per CDR3 protein. The repertoire holds under 200,000 distinct CDR3 sequences, with about 31% as singletons. The input for sequencing was whole blood, taken in connection with sensitization to the hapten diphenylcyclopropenone (DPC). The source of these receptors is a woman in her 30s with alopecia areata. Some clones in this sample may be carry-over from other donors' samples. Each CDR3 is given with its conserved first and last residue. D genes are given only for firm matches. A row's size may be missing; if present it is once, few, many or a size class.

v_call	j_call	clone_size	d_call	cdr3_nt	cdr3_aa
TRBV28	TRBJ1-5	NA	NA	TGTGCCAGCAGCCCCACCGGGAGGTTCAATCAGCCCCAGCATTTT	CASSPTGRFNQPQHF
TRBV2	TRBJ1-6	few	NA	TGTGCCAGCAGCCTGGGACCACAGGGTAATTCACCCCTCCACTTT	CASSLGPQGNSPLHF
TRBV28	TRBJ2-1	NA	NA	TGTGCCAGCAGCTTCTATAGAAGCTCCTACAATGAGCAGTTCTTC	CASSFYRSSYNEQFF
TRBV5-1	TRBJ2-1	NA	TRBD2	TGCGCCAGCACCCCGAGGGTAGCGGGAGGGCTGTATGAGCAGTTCTTC	CASTPRVAGGLYEQFF
TRBV2	TRBJ2-3	once	TRBD2	TGTGCCAGCAGTCCGGCGGGGGGGGGAAGCACAGATACGCAGTATTTT	CASSPAGGGSTDTQYF
TRBV12-3/TRBV12-4	TRBJ1-6	NA	NA	TGTGCCAGCAGCCCCCAAGGGTATCTTTCACCCCTCCACTTT	CASSPQGYLSPLHF
TRBV2	TRBJ2-1	NA	NA	TGTGCCAGCAGTTCACCCACTAGTTTTGGGCAGTTCTTC	CASSSPTSFGQFF
TRBV15	TRBJ2-2	NA	NA	TGTGCCACCAGCAGAGATCCGGGAAGGCGGACCGGGGAGCTGTTTTTT	CATSRDPGRRTGELFF
TRBV24-1	TRBJ1-5	NA	TRBD1	TGTGCCACCAGTGACCGGACAGGGATTCAGCCCCAGCATTTT	CATSDRTGIQPQHF
TRBV4-2	TRBJ2-7	few	NA	TGTGCCAGCAGCCAAAATCCTGACCAAGCCTACGAGCAGTACTTC	CASSQNPDQAYEQYF
TRBV5-1	TRBJ2-5	NA	NA	TGCGCCAGCGGCCCCTCAGGGACCCAAGAGACCCAGTACTTC	CASGPSGTQETQYF
TRBV28	TRBJ1-1	NA	NA	TGTGCCAGCAGTGTAGATTGGCGGGAGGGGGTCGAGGCTTTCTTT	CASSVDWREGVEAFF
TRBV7-2	TRBJ2-2	NA	NA	TGTGTCAGCAGCTTTAGCGGAACCGGGGAGCTGTTTTTT	CVSSFSGTGELFF
TRBV27	TRBJ1-1	NA	TRBD1	TGTGCCAGCAGAACGACAGGGGGTCCGAACACTGAAGCTTTCTTT	CASRTTGGPNTEAFF
TRBV11-2	TRBJ2-7	NA	NA	TGTGCCAGCAGCGTTAGGCGGGGTCCGGAGGTTGGCCGGGCTTCCTACGAGCAGTACTTC	CASSVRRGPEVGRASYEQYF
TRBV28	TRBJ1-5	NA	NA	TGTGCCAGCAGTTTAGAGGGCGCAGGACAGCCCCAGCATTTT	CASSLEGAGQPQHF
TRBV3-1	TRBJ2-5	NA	TRBD2	TGTGCCAGCAGCCAAGACGCAACGGGGGGGCGTACCCAGTACTTC	CASSQDATGGRTQYF
TRBV27	TRBJ2-6	NA	NA	TGTGCCAGCAGTGCATCTGGGGCCAACGTCCTGACTTTC	CASSASGANVLTF
TRBV28	TRBJ1-1	NA	NA	TGTGCCAGCAGTTTATCACAGACGGCTCAAGCTTTCTTT	CASSLSQTAQAFF
TRBV6-2/TRBV6-3	TRBJ2-1	NA	NA	TGTGCCAGCAGTTACTTATCGGTCGGCAATGAGCAGTTCTTC	CASSYLSVGNEQFF
TRBV14	TRBJ2-1	NA	NA	TGTGCCAGCAGCCTAACGGGAGTGGGTGAGCAGTTCTTC	CASSLTGVGEQFF
TRBV29-1	TRBJ1-1	many	NA	TGCAGCGCCATGAACACTGAAGCTTTCTTT	CSAMNTEAFF